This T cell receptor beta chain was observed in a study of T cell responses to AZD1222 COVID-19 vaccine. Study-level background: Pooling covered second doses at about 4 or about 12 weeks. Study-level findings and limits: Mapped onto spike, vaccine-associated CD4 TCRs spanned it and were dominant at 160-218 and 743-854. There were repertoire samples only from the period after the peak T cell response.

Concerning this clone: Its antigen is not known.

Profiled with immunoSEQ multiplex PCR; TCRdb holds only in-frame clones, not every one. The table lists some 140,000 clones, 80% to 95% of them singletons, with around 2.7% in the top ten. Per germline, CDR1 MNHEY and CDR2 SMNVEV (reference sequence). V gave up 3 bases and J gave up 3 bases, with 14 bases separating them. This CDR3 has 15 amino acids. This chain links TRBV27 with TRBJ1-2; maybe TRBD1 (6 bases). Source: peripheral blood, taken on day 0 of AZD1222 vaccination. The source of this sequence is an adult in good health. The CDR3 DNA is TGTGCCAGCAGTTTCATTGGGGGCAGTCACTATGGCTACACCTTC. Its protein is CASSFIGGSHYGYTF.